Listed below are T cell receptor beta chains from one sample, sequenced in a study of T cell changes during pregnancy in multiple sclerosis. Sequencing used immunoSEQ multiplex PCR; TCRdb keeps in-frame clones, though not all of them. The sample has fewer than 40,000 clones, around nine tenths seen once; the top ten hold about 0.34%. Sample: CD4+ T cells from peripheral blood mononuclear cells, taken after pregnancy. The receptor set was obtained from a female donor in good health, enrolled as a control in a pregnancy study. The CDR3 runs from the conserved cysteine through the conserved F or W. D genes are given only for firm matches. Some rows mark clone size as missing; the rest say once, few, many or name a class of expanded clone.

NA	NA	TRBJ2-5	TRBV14	TGTGCCAGCAGCCAAGAGGGCAGGACCCAGTACTTC	CASSQEGRTQYF
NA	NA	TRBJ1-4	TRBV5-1	TGCGCCAGCAGTATGACAGGCTGGGAACTGTTTTTT	CASSMTGWELFF
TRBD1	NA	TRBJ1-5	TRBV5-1	TGCGCCAGCAGCCCACAGGGGGCCAGCAATCAGCCCCAGCATTTT	CASSPQGASNQPQHF
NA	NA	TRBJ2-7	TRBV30	TGTGCCTGGAAGAGAACCTACGAGCAGTACTTC	CAWKRTYEQYF
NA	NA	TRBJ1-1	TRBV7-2	TGTGCCAGCAGCCGTCTAGGTGGCACTGAAGCTTTCTTT	CASSRLGGTEAFF
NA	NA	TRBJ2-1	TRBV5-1	TGCGCCAGCAGCGGGGACAACCACAATGAGCAGTTCTTC	CASSGDNHNEQFF
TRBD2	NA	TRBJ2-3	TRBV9	TGTGCCAGCAGCAAAGGGACTAGCGCGATGACAGATACGCAGTATTTT	CASSKGTSAMTDTQYF
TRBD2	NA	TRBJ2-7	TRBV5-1	TGCGCCAGCAGCCCCGGGAGCGGGGGTATCTACGAGCAGTACTTC	CASSPGSGGIYEQYF
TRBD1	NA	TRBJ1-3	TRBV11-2	TGTGCCAGCAGCCAGGGGGTCTCTGGAAACACCATATATTTT	CASSQGVSGNTIYF
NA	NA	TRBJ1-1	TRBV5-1	TGCGCCAGCAGCTTGGCCATGGAATCGTGGGGGGGGCTGGGAACTGAAGCTTTCTTT	CASSLAMESWGGLGTEAFF
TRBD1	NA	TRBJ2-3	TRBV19	TGTGCCAGTAGTTCCGGACAGGGGATGACTAGCACAGATACGCAGTATTTT	CASSSGQGMTSTDTQYF
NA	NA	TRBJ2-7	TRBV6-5	TGTGCCAGCAGTGCCGGTTGGGAGCAGTACTTC	CASSAGWEQYF
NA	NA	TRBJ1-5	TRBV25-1	TGTGCCAGCAGTGAATCCCTAGGCAGTAATCAGCCCCAGCATTTT	CASSESLGSNQPQHF
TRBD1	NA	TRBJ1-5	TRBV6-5	TGTGCCAGCAGTCCGACAGGGCATAGCAATCAGCCCCAGCATTTT	CASSPTGHSNQPQHF
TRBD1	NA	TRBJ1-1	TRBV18	TGTGCCAGCTCACCACGGGTGGGACAGGGGGCAGCGAGGACTGAAGCTTTCTTT	CASSPRVGQGAARTEAFF
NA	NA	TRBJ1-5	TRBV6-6	TGTGCCAGCAGTTACTCGCAGGCCGGCAATCAGCCCCAGCATTTT	CASSYSQAGNQPQHF
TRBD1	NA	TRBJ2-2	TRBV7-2	TGTGCCAGCAGCACTTGGGACAGGGCAACCGGGGAGCTGTTTTTT	CASSTWDRATGELFF
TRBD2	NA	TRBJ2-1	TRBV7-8	TGTGCCAGCACCCATCAGCGGGGGCGAGACAATGAGCAGTTCTTC	CASTHQRGRDNEQFF
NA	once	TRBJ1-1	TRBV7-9	TGTGCCAGCAGCCCCCGGAGGGGAGGGACTGAAGCTTTCTTT	CASSPRRGGTEAFF
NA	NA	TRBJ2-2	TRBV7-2	TGTGCCAGCAGCTTAGCTACAGGGCCCGGGAGGACCGGGGAGCTGTTTTTT	CASSLATGPGRTGELFF
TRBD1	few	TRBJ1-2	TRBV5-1	TGCGCCAGCAGCTCGGGACAGGGGGTCTATGGCTACACCTTC	CASSSGQGVYGYTF
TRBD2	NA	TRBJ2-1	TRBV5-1	TGCGCCAGCAGCTTGGCGGCTAGCGGGGGGGCACTCTACAATGAGCAGTTCTTC	CASSLAASGGALYNEQFF
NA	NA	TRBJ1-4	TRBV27	TGTGCCAGCAGTTTGAGTCGAGCGAGGGAAAAACTGTTTTTT	CASSLSRAREKLFF
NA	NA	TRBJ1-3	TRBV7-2	TGTGCCAGCGGACTACACACTGGAAACACCATATATTTT	CASGLHTGNTIYF
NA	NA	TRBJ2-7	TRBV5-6	TGTGCCAGCAGCTCCTCCCGTCGGGGTTCCGCCTACGAGCAGTACTTC	CASSSSRRGSAYEQYF
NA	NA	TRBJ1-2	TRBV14	TGTGCCAGCAGCCAAGTACCGACCTTCGGGGGCTACACCTTC	CASSQVPTFGGYTF
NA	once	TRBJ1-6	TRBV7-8	TGTGCCAGCAGCCTGGAGGGAATTATTCATAATTCACCCCTCCACTTT	CASSLEGIIHNSPLHF
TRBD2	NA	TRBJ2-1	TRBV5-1	TGCGCCAGCAGCTTGACTAGCGGGAGGTCCGGTGAGCAGTTCTTC	CASSLTSGRSGEQFF
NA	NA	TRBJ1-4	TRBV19	TGTGCCAGTAGTAGACAGCTTAATGAAAAACTGTTTTTT	CASSRQLNEKLFF
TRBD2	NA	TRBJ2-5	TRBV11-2	TGTGCCAGCAGCTTGCCCCTAGCGGCGGGACAAGAGACCCAGTACTTC	CASSLPLAAGQETQYF
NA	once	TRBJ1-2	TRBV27	TGTGCCAGCAGCTCGGGTGGGTACTATGGCTACACCTTC	CASSSGGYYGYTF
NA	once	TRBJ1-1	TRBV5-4	TGTGCCAGCAGCTTGGGACAACATATGAACACTGAAGCTTTCTTT	CASSLGQHMNTEAFF
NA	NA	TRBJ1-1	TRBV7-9	TGTGCCAGCAGCCCCGACAGACAGTATGAAGCTTTCTTT	CASSPDRQYEAFF
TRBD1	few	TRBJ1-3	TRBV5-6	TGTGCCAGCAGCTTGTTAGCAGGGGGCAGTGGAAACACCATATATTTT	CASSLLAGGSGNTIYF
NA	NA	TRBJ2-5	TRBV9	TGTGCCAGCAGCCCGCGGGCCTCCTTGGAGACCCAGTACTTC	CASSPRASLETQYF
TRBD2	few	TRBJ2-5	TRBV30	TGTGCCTGGAGCGGAGTTGGGCTAGCGGGATCAGAGACCCAGTACTTC	CAWSGVGLAGSETQYF
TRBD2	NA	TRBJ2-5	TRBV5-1	TGCGCCAGCAGCTCGAGCGGGGGATCGCTTAGGGAGACCCAGTACTTC	CASSSSGGSLRETQYF
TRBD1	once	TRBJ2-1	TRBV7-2	TGTGCCAGCAGCCTTGGGACAGGGTACTACAATGAGCAGTTCTTC	CASSLGTGYYNEQFF
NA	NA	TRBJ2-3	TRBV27	TGTGCCAGCAGTTTAGGGCCCGTAAGACGAGATACGCAGTATTTT	CASSLGPVRRDTQYF
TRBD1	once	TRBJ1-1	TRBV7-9	TGTGCCAGCAGCCTCGGGACAGGCACAGGTGAAGCTTTCTTT	CASSLGTGTGEAFF
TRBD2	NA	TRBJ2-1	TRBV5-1	TGCGCCAGCAGCCCACTACTAGCGGATGAGCAGTTCTTC	CASSPLLADEQFF
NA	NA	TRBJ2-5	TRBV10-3	TGTGCCATCAGTGAGGGTGGAGCTGAAGAGACCCAGTACTTC	CAISEGGAEETQYF
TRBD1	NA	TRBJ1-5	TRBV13	TGTGCCAGCAGCTTGGACAGGGGAGGCAATCAGCCCCAGCATTTT	CASSLDRGGNQPQHF
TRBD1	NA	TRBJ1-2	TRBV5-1	TGCGCCAGCAGCTTACAGGGGTTTTCGGGCTACACCTTC	CASSLQGFSGYTF
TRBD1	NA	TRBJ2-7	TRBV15	TGTGCCACCAGCAGGGGGGACAGTTACGACGAGCAGTACTTC	CATSRGDSYDEQYF
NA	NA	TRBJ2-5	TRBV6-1	TGTGCCAGCAGTACGTCACTGCCGGAGACCCAGTACTTC	CASSTSLPETQYF
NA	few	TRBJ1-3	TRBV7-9	TGTGCCAGCAGCCCAAGTCCAGGACATTCTGGAAACACCATATATTTT	CASSPSPGHSGNTIYF
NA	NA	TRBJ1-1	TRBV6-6	TGTGCCAGCCTTAACACTGAAGCTTTCTTT	CASLNTEAFF